This is a list of T cell receptor beta chains from one sample in a study of vaccination and CD4 T cells after COVID-19. TCRdb re-derived calls from the PCR reads in MiXCR, one entry per CDR3 protein. The sample records fewer than 9,500 distinct CDR3 sequences, around 48% being singletons. The antigens for these receptors are not known. Sample: CD4+ T cells from blood, cultured in vitro. The receptors were sampled from a human donor in good health. Both conserved end residues are part of each CDR3. The D gene is left open where the match is weak. Part of the rows lack a size; the others show once, few, many or a class for expanded clones.

clone_size j_call d_call v_call cdr3_nt cdr3_aa
- TRBJ2-7 TRBD2 TRBV4-1 TGCGCCAGCAGCCAAGCCGTTGGGACTAGCGAGTCATACGAGCAGTACTTC CASSQAVGTSESYEQYF
few TRBJ1-5 - TRBV19 TGTGCCAGTAGTAGGCCAGAGCGCAATCAGCCCCAGCATTTT CASSRPERNQPQHF
- TRBJ2-5 TRBD2 TRBV6-2/TRBV6-3 TGTGCCAGCAGTTTGGGGGGGAACCAAGAGACCCAGTACTTC CASSLGGNQETQYF
- TRBJ2-2 - TRBV4-2 TGTGCCAGCAGCCAAGTAACCGGGGAGCTGTTTTTT CASSQVTGELFF
few TRBJ2-1 TRBD2 TRBV29-1 TGCAGCGTTGATGGGCTAGCGGGGCGGCTGGGCAATGAGCAGTTCTTC CSVDGLAGRLGNEQFF
few TRBJ1-2 TRBD1 TRBV6-1 TGTGCCAGCAGTGCCGCCGGGACAGGGTACTATGGCTACACCTTC CASSAAGTGYYGYTF
- TRBJ2-3 TRBD2 TRBV7-2 TGTGCCAGCAGCCATTTGCGGGGGGCATCAGATACGCAGTATTTT CASSHLRGASDTQYF
- TRBJ2-3 - TRBV7-9 TGTGCCAGCAGCACAAGGGGCCCAGATACGCAGTATTTT CASSTRGPDTQYF
- TRBJ2-7 - TRBV7-2 TGTGCCAGCAGCTTAGCGCCCGGGATATACGAGCAGTACTTC CASSLAPGIYEQYF
- TRBJ2-1 - TRBV4-1 TGCGCCAGCAGCCAAGGACCGAAGTTCTCCTACAATGAGCAGTTCTTC CASSQGPKFSYNEQFF
once TRBJ2-1 TRBD1 TRBV19 TGTGCCAGTAGTACCCAGACAGGGGGACGGAATGAGCAGTTCTTC CASSTQTGGRNEQFF
- TRBJ1-1 - TRBV11-3 TGTGCCAGCAGCTTGAGTTCCCCTGATGTCACCGCGAACACTGAAGCTTTCTTT CASSLSSPDVTANTEAFF
once TRBJ2-2 TRBD2 TRBV19 TGTGCCAGTAGCCGTGGAGGTGGCCTAGCGGCTAACACCGGGGAGCTGTTTTTT CASSRGGGLAANTGELFF
- TRBJ1-2 - TRBV15 TGTGCCACCAGCAGAGATAAGGGCGCTAACTATGGCTACACCTTC CATSRDKGANYGYTF
- TRBJ2-6 - TRBV7-2 TGTGCCAGCAGCTTGACCCCTTACAGGGCCTCTGGGGCCAACGTCCTGGCTTTC CASSLTPYRASGANVLAF
large TRBJ2-3 TRBD2 TRBV2 TGTGCCAGCAGGAGGGACCTGCGGGAGGGCACAGATACGCAGTATTTT CASRRDLREGTDTQYF
- TRBJ2-3 - TRBV7-6 TGTGCCAGCAGCTTAGGGGGTGGGGCGGCAGGCACAGATACGCAGTATTTT CASSLGGGAAGTDTQYF
- TRBJ1-1 - TRBV14 TGTGCCAGCAGCCAAATACCCGGTGTCACTGAAGCTTTCTTT CASSQIPGVTEAFF
few TRBJ1-6 - TRBV20-1 TGCAGTGCTAGAGTCCTTTTGTCGTGGGGGGCAGAGGGTAATTCACCCCTCCACTTT CSARVLLSWGAEGNSPLHF
few TRBJ2-3 TRBD2 TRBV5-1 TGCGCCAGCAGCGGGGGGGTACTCACAGATACGCAGTATTTT CASSGGVLTDTQYF
once TRBJ2-5 - TRBV18 TGTGCCAGCTCACGTCTCCGGTCGGAGACCCAGTACTTC CASSRLRSETQYF
- TRBJ1-2 - TRBV30 TGTGCCTGGAGTGGTGCTACTAAGAACTATGGCTACACCTTC CAWSGATKNYGYTF
- TRBJ2-6 - TRBV19 TGTGCCACCTCAGGGTTCTCTGGGGCCAACGTCCTGACTTTC CATSGFSGANVLTF
- TRBJ1-6 TRBD1 TRBV30 TGTGCCTGGAGTGTAGGGAGGACAGGGGCTTATTCACCCCTCCACTTT CAWSVGRTGAYSPLHF
- TRBJ2-1 - TRBV7-7 TGTGCCAGCAGCTTAGGGGTAGCGGTACCCAATGAGCAGTTCTTC CASSLGVAVPNEQFF
- TRBJ1-1 TRBD1 TRBV5-6 TGTGCCAGCAGCCCGAGACAGGGGAGGATTGCTTTCTTT CASSPRQGRIAFF
few TRBJ1-5 TRBD1 TRBV7-9 TGTGCCAGCAGCACACAGGGGGACAATCAGCCCCAGCATTTT CASSTQGDNQPQHF
few TRBJ2-3 TRBD2 TRBV11-3 TGTGCCAGCAGCTCCGGGACTAGCGGGCGATACACAGATACGCAGTATTTT CASSSGTSGRYTDTQYF
- TRBJ2-1 TRBD2 TRBV6-1 TGTGCCAGCAGCTTAGCGGGAGGGGCATACAATGAGCAGTTCTTC CASSLAGGAYNEQFF
- TRBJ1-2 - TRBV6-1 TGTGCCCTCCGCATCTTTAACTATGGCTACACCTTC CALRIFNYGYTF
- TRBJ1-5 TRBD1 TRBV5-1 TGCGCCAGCAGCCCGGGGGGGACAGCCAGCAATCAGCCCCAGCATTTT CASSPGGTASNQPQHF
- TRBJ1-2 TRBD1 TRBV6-4 TGTGCCAGCAGTCGCGAACAGGGGGCGCGTTATGGCTACACCTTC CASSREQGARYGYTF
- TRBJ2-7 - TRBV30 TGTGCCTACCGACCAGCCGGGGCTTCCTACGAGCAGTACTTC CAYRPAGASYEQYF
- TRBJ1-1 - TRBV5-1 TGCGCCAGCAGCTTGGGCTGGGGGTCCGTGAACACTGAAGCTTTCTTT CASSLGWGSVNTEAFF
few TRBJ2-5 - TRBV7-9 TGTGCCAGCAGCTTAGCCGCCAGTCAAGAGACCCAGTACTTC CASSLAASQETQYF
once TRBJ1-1 - TRBV20-1 TGCAGTGCCAGACGTCGGAACACTGAAGCTTTCTTT CSARRRNTEAFF
- TRBJ2-1 TRBD2 TRBV15 TGTGCCACCAGCATCGGGACTAGCGGGAGGAACAATGAGCAGTTCTTC CATSIGTSGRNNEQFF
few TRBJ1-5 - TRBV28 TGTGCCAGCAGTTTGAGTAGCAATCAGCCCCAGCATTTT CASSLSSNQPQHF
few TRBJ2-5 - TRBV7-2 TGTGCCAGCAGCTTCGGACTCGTGAAGACCCAGTACTTC CASSFGLVKTQYF